This is a list of T cell receptor beta chains from one sample in a study of T cell responses to AZD1222 COVID-19 vaccine. TCRdb keeps only in-frame clones here, not all; method: immunoSEQ multiplex PCR. The table includes approximately 110,000 clones, nearly 90% detected once. The sequences come from peripheral blood, collected 28 days after the second AZD1222 dose. The receptors here all came from an adult who received the AZD1222 COVID-19 vaccine. Both conserved end residues are part of each CDR3. The D gene is left open where the match is weak. Clone size appears in some rows only: once, few, many, or a class for an expanded clone.

clone size,V gene,J gene,D gene,CDR3 DNA,CDR3 protein
.,TRBV2,TRBJ2-7,.,TGTGCCAGCAGTGAAAAGTCACTTTACGAGCAGTACTTC,CASSEKSLYEQYF
few,TRBV20-1,TRBJ1-5,.,TGCAGTGCTAGTGGGGAGGGGATTAGCAATCAGCCCCAGCATTTT,CSASGEGISNQPQHF
.,TRBV14,TRBJ2-3,.,TGTGCCAGCAGCCAAGGAACAAGCCCTAGCACAGATACGCAGTATTTT,CASSQGTSPSTDTQYF
.,TRBV6-1,TRBJ2-7,TRBD2,TGTGCCAGCAGTGAATGGGTAGCGGGAGGGCCCTACGAGCAGTACTTC,CASSEWVAGGPYEQYF
.,TRBV14,TRBJ2-6,.,TGTGCCAGCAGCCAAGCTGCTGGGGCCAACGTCCTGACTTTC,CASSQAAGANVLTF
few,TRBV10-3,TRBJ1-2,.,TGTGCCACCCACCTTGGGGCAGGGGAGGACCTTTATGGCTACACCTTC,CATHLGAGEDLYGYTF
.,TRBV5-1,TRBJ2-1,TRBD1,TGCGCCAGCAGCTTGGTTGGGACAGCTTACAATGAGCAGTTCTTC,CASSLVGTAYNEQFF
.,TRBV7-3,TRBJ2-1,TRBD2,TGTGCCAGCAGCCCCGGGGGACTAGCAGTCAATGAGCAGTTCTTC,CASSPGGLAVNEQFF
.,TRBV28,TRBJ2-3,TRBD2,TGTGCCAGCAGTCCCCCGACTAGCGGTATTGGCCCAGATACGCAGTATTTT,CASSPPTSGIGPDTQYF
.,TRBV18,TRBJ2-7,.,TGTGCCAGCTCGGACTCGGGAAGGGAGCAGTACTTC,CASSDSGREQYF
.,TRBV7-9,TRBJ2-1,TRBD1,TGTGCCAGCAGTCCTGACAGGGGGCGCCGGAATGAGCAGTTCTTC,CASSPDRGRRNEQFF
.,TRBV4-2,TRBJ1-2,.,TGTGCCAGCAGCTCTAAAGGGGGTTCCGCTGGCTACACCTTC,CASSSKGGSAGYTF
few,TRBV2,TRBJ2-2,TRBD2,TGTGCCAGCAGTGTAGAGCGGGATGCCGGGGAGCTGTTTTTT,CASSVERDAGELFF
.,TRBV28,TRBJ1-4,TRBD1,TGTGCCAGCAGTCCAACCGGGACAGGGGCCCTTGGAGAAAAACTGTTTTTT,CASSPTGTGALGEKLFF
.,TRBV10-1,TRBJ1-1,.,TGCGCCAGCAGTGAGTCAGGTACCACTGAAGCTTTCTTT,CASSESGTTEAFF
.,TRBV5-1,TRBJ1-1,TRBD1,TGCGCCAGCAACCCAGGGGGTGGAACTGAAGCTTTCTTT,CASNPGGGTEAFF
few,TRBV10-3,TRBJ1-2,.,TGTGCCATCAATCGGGGGCCGGGGTATGGCTACACCTTC,CAINRGPGYGYTF
.,TRBV6-5,TRBJ1-2,.,TGTGCCAGCAGTTACTGGAATACAGGGACCTATGGCTACACCTTC,CASSYWNTGTYGYTF
.,TRBV29-1,TRBJ1-4,TRBD1,TGCAGCGTTTCGGGACAGGGGTTGGAAAAACTGTTTTTT,CSVSGQGLEKLFF
.,TRBV3-1/TRBV3-2,TRBJ2-1,.,TGTGCCAGCAGCCAAGAGGAGGGGACAGCCAACACCGAGCAGTTCTTC,CASSQEEGTANTEQFF
.,TRBV28,TRBJ2-1,TRBD1,TGTGCCAGCAGTTCGGGGACAGGGGAGTACAATGAGCAGTTCTTC,CASSSGTGEYNEQFF
.,TRBV4-1,TRBJ1-1,.,TGCGCCAGCAGCCAATCCTGGGGGGGGAACACTGAAGCTTTCTTT,CASSQSWGGNTEAFF
.,TRBV13,TRBJ1-3,.,TGTGCCAGCAGCTTCCAGCCGAACTCTGGAAACACCATATATTTT,CASSFQPNSGNTIYF
.,TRBV6-1,TRBJ2-4,.,TGTGCCAGCAGTGGAGGTCTGAGCGACTACAAAAACATTCAGTACTTC,CASSGGLSDYKNIQYF
.,TRBV7-3,TRBJ1-1,.,TGTGCCAGCAGCCTGGAGGTGGGCACTGAAGCTTTCTTT,CASSLEVGTEAFF
.,TRBV24-1,TRBJ2-2,TRBD1,TGTGCCACCAAGGACAGGGAGAACACCGGGGAGCTGTTTTTT,CATKDRENTGELFF
.,TRBV28,TRBJ2-5,.,TGTGCCAGCAGTTTATGGGGGACCCAAGAGACCCAGTACTTC,CASSLWGTQETQYF
.,TRBV6-7,TRBJ2-1,.,TGTGCCAGCAGTTACGGGGTTGGCCGAATACGGATCCACCTCCTATACAATGAGCAGTTCTTC,CASSYGVGRIRIHLLYNEQFF
.,TRBV5-1,TRBJ1-1,.,TGCGCCAGCAGCTTGAGGAGGGAGTTGGACACTGAAGCTTTCTTT,CASSLRRELDTEAFF
.,TRBV18,TRBJ1-4,.,TGTGCCAGCTCACCATTGGGTGAAACTGAAAAACTGTTTTTT,CASSPLGETEKLFF
.,TRBV27,TRBJ2-1,TRBD2,TGTGCCAGCAGTTTACGGACTAGCGGGAGTTCGCAGTTCTTC,CASSLRTSGSSQFF
.,TRBV6-1,TRBJ1-5,.,TGTGCCAGCAGTGCCCAGGGGTATGGGTCGGATCAGCCCCAGCATTTT,CASSAQGYGSDQPQHF
.,TRBV14,TRBJ2-1,TRBD1,TGTGCCAGCAGCCAAGGACAGGGGGTATACAATGAGCAGTTCTTC,CASSQGQGVYNEQFF
.,TRBV7-8,TRBJ2-7,.,TGTGCCAGCAGCTTAGTAATCCACGAGCAGTACTTC,CASSLVIHEQYF
.,TRBV12-3/TRBV12-4,TRBJ2-2,.,TGTGCCAGCAGTTTGGGGCTAGCCCTAGGGCTGTTTTTT,CASSLGLALGLFF
.,TRBV7-2,TRBJ2-1,TRBD2,TGTGCCACAGCGGGGGCAGGCTACAATGAGCAGTTCTTC,CATAGAGYNEQFF
.,TRBV3-1/TRBV3-2,TRBJ1-2,.,TGTGCCAGCAGCCAATTTCCGCTCAACTATGGCTACACCTTC,CASSQFPLNYGYTF
.,TRBV2,TRBJ2-2,.,TGTGCCAGCAGTGAAGGTGCTAGTCACGGGGAGCTGTTTTTT,CASSEGASHGELFF
.,TRBV21-1,TRBJ2-3,.,TGTGCCAGCAGCAAGTCGACCGGAAAAGTGGGCGGGAGATGTACAGATACGCAGTATTTT,CASSKSTGKVGGRCTDTQYF
.,TRBV3-1/TRBV3-2,TRBJ2-1,.,TGTGCCAGCAGCCATCCCGACAAATACAATGAGCAGTTCTTC,CASSHPDKYNEQFF
.,TRBV9,TRBJ1-1,.,TGTGCCAGCAGCGTCGCCCTGGGATCGAACACTGAAGCTTTCTTT,CASSVALGSNTEAFF
.,TRBV28,TRBJ1-6,.,TGTGCCAGCAGGACACGGAATTCACCCCTCCACTTT,CASRTRNSPLHF
.,TRBV15,TRBJ2-7,TRBD2,TGTGCCACCAGCAGGCGGATTCGGACTAGCGGGGGGAAGAGAGAGCAGTACTTC,CATSRRIRTSGGKREQYF
.,TRBV19,TRBJ1-2,.,TGTGCCAGTAGTTACCTCCGTGGCTACACCTTC,CASSYLRGYTF